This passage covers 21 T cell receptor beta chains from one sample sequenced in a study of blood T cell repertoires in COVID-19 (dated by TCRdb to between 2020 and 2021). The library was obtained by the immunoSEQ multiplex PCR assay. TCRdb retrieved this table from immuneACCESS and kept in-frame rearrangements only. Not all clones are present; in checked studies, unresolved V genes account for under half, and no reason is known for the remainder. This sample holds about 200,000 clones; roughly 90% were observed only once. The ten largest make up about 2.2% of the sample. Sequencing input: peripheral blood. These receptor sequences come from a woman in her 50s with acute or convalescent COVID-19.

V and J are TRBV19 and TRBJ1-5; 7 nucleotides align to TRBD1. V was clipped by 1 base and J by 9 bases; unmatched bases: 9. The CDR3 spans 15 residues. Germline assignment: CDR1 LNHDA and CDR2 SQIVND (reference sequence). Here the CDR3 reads CASSIATGAVGPQHF. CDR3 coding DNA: TGTGCCAGTAGTATAGCTACAGGGGCGGTGGGGCCCCAGCATTTT. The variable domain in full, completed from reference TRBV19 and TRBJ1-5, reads DGGITQSPKYLFRKEGQNVTLSCEQNLNHDAMYWYRQDPGQGLRLIYYSQIVNDFQKGDIAEGYSVSREKKESFPLTVTSAQKNPTAFYLCASSIATGAVGPQHFGDGTRLSIL.

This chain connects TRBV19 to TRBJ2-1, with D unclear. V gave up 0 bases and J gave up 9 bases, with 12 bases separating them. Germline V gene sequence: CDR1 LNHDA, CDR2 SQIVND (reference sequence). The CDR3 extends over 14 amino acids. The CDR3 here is CASSIDRLFGEQFF. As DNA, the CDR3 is TGTGCCAGTAGTATAGATCGCTTGTTCGGTGAGCAGTTCTTC.

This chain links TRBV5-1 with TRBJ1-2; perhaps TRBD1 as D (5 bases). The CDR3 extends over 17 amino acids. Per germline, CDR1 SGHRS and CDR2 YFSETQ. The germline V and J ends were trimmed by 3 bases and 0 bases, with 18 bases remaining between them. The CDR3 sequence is CASSSGGLRSTNYGYTF. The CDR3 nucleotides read TGCGCCAGCAGCTCCGGGGGACTGAGGAGTACTAACTATGGCTACACCTTC.

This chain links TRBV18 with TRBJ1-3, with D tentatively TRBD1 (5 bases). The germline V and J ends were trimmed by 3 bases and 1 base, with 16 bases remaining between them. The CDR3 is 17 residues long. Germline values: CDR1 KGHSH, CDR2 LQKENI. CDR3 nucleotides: TGTGCCAGCTCACCCAACGGAACCCCAGGGTCTGGAAACACCATATATTTT. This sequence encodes CASSPNGTPGSGNTIYF.

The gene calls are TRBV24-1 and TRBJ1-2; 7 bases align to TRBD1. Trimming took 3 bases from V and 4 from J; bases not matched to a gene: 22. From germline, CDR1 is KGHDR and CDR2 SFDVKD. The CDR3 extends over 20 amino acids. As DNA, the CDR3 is TGTGCCACCAGTGATATGCATCCTCCGGATGGGACAGAGGGCTTCTATGGCTACACCTTC. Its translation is CATSDMHPPDGTEGFYGYTF.

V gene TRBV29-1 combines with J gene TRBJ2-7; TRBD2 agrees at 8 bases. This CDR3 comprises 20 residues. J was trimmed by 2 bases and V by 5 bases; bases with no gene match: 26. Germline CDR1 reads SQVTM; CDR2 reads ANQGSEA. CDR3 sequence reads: CSVRWRQGGAGERKPYEQYF. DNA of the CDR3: TGCAGCGTTCGCTGGAGGCAGGGAGGAGCGGGGGAACGTAAACCCTACGAGCAGTACTTC.

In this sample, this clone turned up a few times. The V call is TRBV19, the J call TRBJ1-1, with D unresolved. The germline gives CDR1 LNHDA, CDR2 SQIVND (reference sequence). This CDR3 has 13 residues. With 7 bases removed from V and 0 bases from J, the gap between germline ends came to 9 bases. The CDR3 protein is CASNGPMNTEAFF. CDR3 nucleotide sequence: TGTGCCAGTAATGGGCCGATGAACACTGAAGCTTTCTTT.

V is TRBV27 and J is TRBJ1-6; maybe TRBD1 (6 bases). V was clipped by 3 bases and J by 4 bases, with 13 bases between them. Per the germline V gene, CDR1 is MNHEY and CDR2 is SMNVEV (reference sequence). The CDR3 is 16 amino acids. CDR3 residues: CASSLGRGGYNSPLHF. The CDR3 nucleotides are TGTGCCAGCAGTTTGGGAAGGGGGGGTTATAATTCACCCCTCCACTTT.

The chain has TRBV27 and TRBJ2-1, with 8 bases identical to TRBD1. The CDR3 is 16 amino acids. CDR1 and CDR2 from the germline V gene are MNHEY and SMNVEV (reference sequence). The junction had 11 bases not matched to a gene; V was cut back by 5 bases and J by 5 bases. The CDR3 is CASSPRTGLVHNEQFF. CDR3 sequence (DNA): TGTGCCAGCAGTCCCCGGACAGGGCTCGTACACAATGAGCAGTTCTTC.

CDR3 sequence reads: CASSVSPSREDPQETQYF. For the CDR3, the DNA is TGTGCCAGCAGCGTATCCCCGTCGCGGGAGGACCCTCAAGAGACCCAGTACTTC. V gene TRBV9 combines with J gene TRBJ2-5; 8 bases match TRBD2. The junction had 13 bases not matched to a gene; V was cut back by 1 base and J by 2 bases. CDR1 is SGDLS, CDR2 YYNGEE, per germline. The CDR3 is 18 residues long.

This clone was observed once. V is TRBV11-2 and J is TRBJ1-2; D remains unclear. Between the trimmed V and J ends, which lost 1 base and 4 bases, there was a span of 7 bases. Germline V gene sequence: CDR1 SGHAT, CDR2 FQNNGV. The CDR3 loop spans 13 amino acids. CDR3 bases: TGTGCCAGCAGCTTAGGAGGAGCCTATGGCTACACCTTC. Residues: CASSLGGAYGYTF.

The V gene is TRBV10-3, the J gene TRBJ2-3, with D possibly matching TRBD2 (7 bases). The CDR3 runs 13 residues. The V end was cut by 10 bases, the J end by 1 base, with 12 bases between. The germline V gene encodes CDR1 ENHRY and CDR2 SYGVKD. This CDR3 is CATGEGGTDTQYF. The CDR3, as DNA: TGTGCCACAGGGGAGGGCGGCACAGATACGCAGTATTTT.

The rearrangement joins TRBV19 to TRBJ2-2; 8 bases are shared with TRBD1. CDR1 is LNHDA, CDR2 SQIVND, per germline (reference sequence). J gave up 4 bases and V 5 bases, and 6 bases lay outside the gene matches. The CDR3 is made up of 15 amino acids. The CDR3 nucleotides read TGTGCCAGTAGTTACAGGGGGGATTTCACCGGGGAGCTGTTTTTT. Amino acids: CASSYRGDFTGELFF.

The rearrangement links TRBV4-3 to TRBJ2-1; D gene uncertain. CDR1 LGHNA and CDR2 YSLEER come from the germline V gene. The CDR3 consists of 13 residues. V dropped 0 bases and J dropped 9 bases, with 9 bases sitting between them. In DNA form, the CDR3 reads TGCGCCAGCAGCCAAGAGTTCGGTCGTGAGCAGTTCTTC. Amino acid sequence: CASSQEFGREQFF.

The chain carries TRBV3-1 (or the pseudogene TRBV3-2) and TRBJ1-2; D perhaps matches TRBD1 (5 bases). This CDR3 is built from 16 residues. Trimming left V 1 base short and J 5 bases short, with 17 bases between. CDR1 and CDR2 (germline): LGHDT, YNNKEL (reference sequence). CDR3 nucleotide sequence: TGTGCCAGCAGCCAAGGTTCCTTGGAGGGGTTGTATGGCTACACCTTC. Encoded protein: CASSQGSLEGLYGYTF.

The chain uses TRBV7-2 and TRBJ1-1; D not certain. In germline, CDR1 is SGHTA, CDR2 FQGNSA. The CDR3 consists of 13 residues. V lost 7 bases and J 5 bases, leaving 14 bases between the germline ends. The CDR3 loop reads CASTSVGGTEAFF. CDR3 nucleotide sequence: TGTGCCAGCACCTCAGTTGGAGGGACTGAAGCTTTCTTT. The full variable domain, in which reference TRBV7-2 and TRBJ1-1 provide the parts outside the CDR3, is GAGVSQSPSNKVTEKGKDVELRCDPISGHTALYWYRQSLGQGLEFLIYFQGNSAPDKSGLPSDRFSAERTGGSVSTLTIQRTQQEDSAVYLCASTSVGGTEAFFGQGTRLTVV.

This CDR3 is CASSHRRDTNYGYTF. CDR3 sequence (DNA): TGTGCCAGCAGCCATCGCCGGGACACCAACTATGGCTACACCTTC. The chain has TRBV14 and TRBJ1-2; tentatively, D is TRBD1 (6 bases). CDR1 is SGHDN, CDR2 FVKESK, per germline. This CDR3 is 15 amino acids long. Trimming removed 3 bases from V and 2 bases from J, with 13 bases in between.

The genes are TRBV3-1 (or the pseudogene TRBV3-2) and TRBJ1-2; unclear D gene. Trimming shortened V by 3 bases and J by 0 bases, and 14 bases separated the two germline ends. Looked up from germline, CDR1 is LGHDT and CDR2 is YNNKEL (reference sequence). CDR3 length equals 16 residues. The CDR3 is CASSQSIDTANYGYTF. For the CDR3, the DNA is TGTGCCAGCAGCCAGAGTATAGACACCGCTAACTATGGCTACACCTTC.

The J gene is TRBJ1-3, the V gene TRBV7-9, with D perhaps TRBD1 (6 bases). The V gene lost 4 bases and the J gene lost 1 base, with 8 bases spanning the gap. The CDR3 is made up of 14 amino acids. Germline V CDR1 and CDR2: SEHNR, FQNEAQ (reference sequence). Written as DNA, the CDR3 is TGTGCCAGCAGCTCTACAGGGTCTGGAAACACCATATATTTT. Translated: CASSSTGSGNTIYF.

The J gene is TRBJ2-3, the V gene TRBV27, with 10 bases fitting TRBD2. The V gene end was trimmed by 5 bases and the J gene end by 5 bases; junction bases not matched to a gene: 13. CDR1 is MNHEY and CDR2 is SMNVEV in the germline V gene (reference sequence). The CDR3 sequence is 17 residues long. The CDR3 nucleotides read TGTGCCAGCAGTCGGCTGGGGCTAGCGGGAGCGGTAGATACGCAGTATTTT. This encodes CASSRLGLAGAVDTQYF.

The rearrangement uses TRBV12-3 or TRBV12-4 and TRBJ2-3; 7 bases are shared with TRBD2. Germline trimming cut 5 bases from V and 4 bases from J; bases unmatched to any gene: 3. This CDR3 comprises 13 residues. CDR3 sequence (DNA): TGTGCCAGCAGTGCGGGAGAGGCAGATACGCAGTATTTT. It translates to CASSAGEADTQYF.